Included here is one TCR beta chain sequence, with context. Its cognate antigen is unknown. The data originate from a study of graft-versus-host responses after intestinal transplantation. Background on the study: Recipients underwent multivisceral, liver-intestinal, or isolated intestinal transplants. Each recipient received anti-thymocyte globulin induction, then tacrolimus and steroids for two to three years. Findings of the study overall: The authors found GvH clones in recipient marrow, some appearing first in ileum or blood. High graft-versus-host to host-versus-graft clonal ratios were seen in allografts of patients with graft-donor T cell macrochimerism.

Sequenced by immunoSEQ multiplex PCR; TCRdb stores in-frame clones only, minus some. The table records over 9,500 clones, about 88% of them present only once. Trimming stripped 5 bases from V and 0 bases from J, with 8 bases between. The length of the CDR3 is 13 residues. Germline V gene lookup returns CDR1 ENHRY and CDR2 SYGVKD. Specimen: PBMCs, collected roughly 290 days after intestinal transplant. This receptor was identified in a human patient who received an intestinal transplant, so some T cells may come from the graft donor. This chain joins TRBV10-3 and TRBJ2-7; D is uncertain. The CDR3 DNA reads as TGTGCCATCAGTATAGCCAGCTCCTACGAGCAGTACTTC. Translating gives CAISIASSYEQYF.